This T cell receptor beta chain derives from a study of shared T cell receptors in the human thymus. The data were produced by immunoSEQ multiplex PCR, yet TCRdb's version contains in-frame clones alone and is incomplete. The sample has roughly 550,000 clones, around 78% seen once. The CDR3 extends over 15 amino acids. The V end was cut by 1 base, the J end by 5 bases, with 15 bases between. The germline V gene encodes CDR1 SGHAT and CDR2 FQNNGV. The sample was also linked to a second study, of human thymus T cells. That paper states: Donors consisted of healthy Finnish infants (having corrective surgery for congenital heart defects). Surgeons resected thymus tissue during corrective heart surgery. Thymic and blood repertoires seemed to favor certain V and J genes.

V is TRBV11-2 and J is TRBJ2-7; a possible D gene is TRBD1 (5 bases). The sequenced material came from thymocytes. The TCR originated in a boy younger than two with a congenital heart defect. The CDR3 nucleotides are TGTGCCAGCAGCTTAGTCGTTTCAGGGATCCACGAGCAGTACTTC. This translates into CASSLVVSGIHEQYF.